The rows below give T cell receptor beta chains drawn from one sample of a study of cytomegalovirus exposure and HLA in healthy donors. Measured with immunoSEQ multiplex PCR; TCRdb has only the in-frame clones, and not every one. The table has roughly 150,000 clones, approximately 71% seen once; the top ten hold more than 9%. Sample: PBMCs. The receptors derive from a man younger than 40 in good health and CMV-seropositive. The CDR3 runs from the conserved cysteine through the conserved F or W. The D gene is left open where the match is weak. Size values are once, few and many counts, or a class for expanded clones, and some rows have none.

>TRBJ2-2|TRBV6-6|TRBD2|.
CASLPSGGYTGELFF
TGTGCCAGCCTACCTAGCGGGGGATACACCGGGGAGCTGTTTTTT
>TRBJ1-1|TRBV14|TRBD1|.
CASSLGQAEAFF
TGTGCCAGCAGCCTAGGACAGGCTGAAGCTTTCTTT
>TRBJ1-1|TRBV7-9|.|.
CASSFTQGLYEAFF
TGTGCCAGCAGCTTCACGCAGGGGCTTTACGAAGCTTTCTTT
>TRBJ1-6|TRBV5-1|.|.
CASSSNEGGASPLHF
TGCGCCAGCAGCTCCAACGAAGGGGGGGCTTCACCCCTCCACTTT
>TRBJ2-3|TRBV18|.|.
CASSQTDTDTQYF
TGTGCCAGCTCTCAAACAGACACAGATACGCAGTATTTT
>TRBJ1-2|TRBV10-3|.|.
CAISESGGNYGYTF
TGTGCCATCAGTGAGTCGGGGGGTAACTATGGCTACACCTTC
>TRBJ2-1|TRBV5-1|TRBD1|.
CAITGQGCPSSYNEQFF
TGCGCCATCACGGGACAGGGGTGTCCTAGCTCCTACAATGAGCAGTTCTTC
>TRBJ1-4|TRBV11-1|.|.
CASSFSGGSNEKLFF
TGTGCCAGCAGCTTCTCGGGGGGCTCTAATGAAAAACTGTTTTTT
>TRBJ1-5|TRBV18|TRBD1|.
CASSGGQEGNQPQHF
TGTGCCAGCTCAGGGGGACAGGAGGGCAATCAGCCCCAGCATTTT
>TRBJ1-2|TRBV7-8|.|few
CASSLPSQGDYGYTF
TGTGCCAGCAGCTTACCGTCACAGGGTGACTATGGCTACACCTTC
>TRBJ1-3|TRBV6-5|.|.
CASRRDTSSGNTIYF
TGTGCCAGCAGAAGAGACACAAGCTCTGGAAACACCATATATTTT
>TRBJ2-7|TRBV7-6|TRBD2|.
CASSPRGGSYEQYF
TGTGCCAGCAGCCCCCGGGGGGGATCCTACGAGCAGTACTTC
>TRBJ2-2|TRBV27|TRBD1|.
CATFAGTGQTGELFF
TGTGCCACCTTTGCCGGGACAGGGCAGACCGGGGAGCTGTTTTTT
>TRBJ2-2|TRBV5-1|.|.
CASSFSGGTNTGELFF
TGCGCCAGCAGCTTCTCCGGGGGAACGAACACCGGGGAGCTGTTTTTT
>TRBJ2-3|TRBV7-9|TRBD1|few
CSSSSNQFTGTGIDTQYF
TGTTCCAGCAGCTCTAACCAATTCACCGGGACAGGCATTGATACGCAGTATTTT
>TRBJ1-5|TRBV28|TRBD1|.
CASSQGDQPQHF
TGTGCCAGCAGCCAGGGGGATCAGCCCCAGCATTTT
>TRBJ2-1|TRBV7-2|TRBD1|.
CASSSGQGFNEQFF
TGTGCCAGCAGCTCAGGACAGGGGTTCAATGAGCAGTTCTTC
>TRBJ2-2|TRBV7-3|TRBD1|.
CASSLTETGLPGELFF
TGTGCCAGCAGCCTCACCGAGACAGGGCTTCCCGGGGAGCTGTTTTTT
>TRBJ1-1|TRBV28|TRBD1|few
CASSPGQGTEAFF
TGTGCCAGCAGTCCGGGACAGGGAACTGAAGCTTTCTTT
>TRBJ2-3|TRBV6-6|.|.
CASSYLARAGTDTQYF
TGTGCCAGCAGTTACCTTGCCAGGGCTGGGACAGATACGCAGTATTTT
>TRBJ2-7|TRBV30|TRBD2|.
CAWSQGSGRAFYEQYF
TGTGCCTGGAGTCAGGGTAGCGGGAGGGCTTTCTACGAGCAGTACTTC
>TRBJ2-7|TRBV25-1|TRBD1|few
CASSQPGTGDYEQYF
TGTGCCAGCAGTCAACCCGGGACAGGAGACTACGAGCAGTACTTC
>TRBJ1-4|TRBV27|.|.
CASTPLGPVLGKLFF
TGTGCCAGCACACCCCTGGGGCCGGTGTTAGGGAAACTGTTTTTT
>TRBJ1-1|TRBV27|.|.
CASTHRGGLNTEAFF
TGTGCCAGCACCCACCGCGGGGGTCTGAACACTGAAGCTTTCTTT
>TRBJ2-1|TRBV9|.|.
CASSPRLASYNEQFF
TGTGCCAGCAGCCCGCGACTCGCCTCCTACAATGAGCAGTTCTTC
>TRBJ2-2|TRBV27|.|.
CASSLHTGELFF
TGTGCCAGCAGTCTCCACACCGGGGAGCTGTTTTTT
>TRBJ1-1|TRBV5-6|.|.
CASSLWTPGTEAFF
TGTGCCAGCAGCTTGTGGACTCCCGGAACTGAAGCTTTCTTT
>TRBJ2-1|TRBV30|TRBD2|.
CAWKELAGYNEQFF
TGTGCCTGGAAAGAACTAGCGGGATACAATGAGCAGTTCTTC
>TRBJ1-4|TRBV6-6|TRBD1|.
CASSLQGGDEKLFF
TGTGCCAGCAGTCTCCAGGGGGGAGATGAAAAACTGTTTTTT
>TRBJ1-2|TRBV7-2|.|.
CASSWRQINYGYTF
TGTGCCAGCAGCTGGAGACAGATCAACTATGGCTACACCTTC
>TRBJ2-7|TRBV11-3|TRBD2|.
CASSSPGGGRGYEQYF
TGTGCCAGCAGCTCCCCCGGAGGCGGGAGAGGGTACGAGCAGTACTTC
>TRBJ2-1|TRBV5-1|TRBD2|.
CASSPPLAGGSNEQFF
TGCGCCAGCAGCCCCCCCCTAGCGGGAGGAAGCAATGAGCAGTTCTTC
>TRBJ1-1|TRBV6-5|.|.
CASTEGRTEAFF
TGTGCCAGCACGGAGGGTCGAACTGAAGCTTTCTTT
>TRBJ2-5|TRBV27|TRBD2|few
CASSPGLADPETQYF
TGTGCCAGCAGTCCCGGACTAGCGGACCCAGAGACCCAGTACTTC
>TRBJ1-2|TRBV27|.|.
CASSLISGNGGYTF
TGTGCCAGCAGTTTGATATCGGGGAACGGCGGCTACACCTTC
>TRBJ2-2|TRBV6-6|.|.
CASSKGENTGELFF
TGTGCCAGCAGTAAAGGAGAGAACACCGGGGAGCTGTTTTTT
>TRBJ1-1|TRBV30|TRBD1|.
CAWKGTGANTEAFF
TGTGCCTGGAAAGGGACAGGGGCGAACACTGAAGCTTTCTTT
>TRBJ2-1|TRBV7-3|.|once
CASSLTASVTYNEQFF
TGTGCCAGCAGCTTAACAGCTAGCGTAACCTACAATGAGCAGTTCTTC
>TRBJ2-1|TRBV6-1|TRBD2|.
CASRFGSGRGQFF
TGTGCCAGCAGGTTCGGCAGCGGGAGAGGTCAGTTCTTC
>TRBJ1-1|TRBV6-1|.|.
CASRPRGGWGTEAFF
TGTGCCAGCAGACCGCGCGGGGGTTGGGGCACTGAAGCTTTCTTT
>TRBJ2-7|TRBV6-5|.|.
CASSYSSAGSYEQYF
TGTGCCAGCAGTTACTCGAGTGCAGGGTCTTACGAGCAGTACTTC
>TRBJ2-3|TRBV10-1|.|.
CASSLLRADTQYF
TGCGCCAGCAGTCTCCTTCGGGCAGATACGCAGTATTTT
>TRBJ2-7|TRBV19|.|few
CASSMSRGRLYEQYF
TGTGCCAGTAGTATGTCTAGGGGGAGATTATACGAGCAGTACTTC
>TRBJ2-7|TRBV5-4|.|.
CASSWQLNEQYF
TGTGCCAGCAGCTGGCAATTAAACGAGCAGTACTTC
>TRBJ2-5|TRBV28|TRBD1|once
CASSPTGQGTETQYF
TGTGCCAGCAGTCCAACAGGACAGGGGACAGAGACCCAGTACTTC
>TRBJ2-7|TRBV12-5|.|.
CASGLVPFQSGQYF
TGTGCTAGTGGTTTGGTCCCATTCCAGAGCGGGCAGTACTTC
>TRBJ1-1|TRBV9|TRBD1|.
CASSPRTGGLNTEAFF
TGTGCCAGCAGCCCTCGGACAGGGGGATTGAACACTGAAGCTTTCTTT
>TRBJ1-2|TRBV2|TRBD1|.
CASIRGTETGGYTF
TGTGCCAGCATCAGGGGGACGGAGACCGGTGGCTACACCTTC
>TRBJ2-1|TRBV27|.|.
CASSLDFEGEQFF
TGTGCCAGCAGTTTGGATTTTGAGGGTGAGCAGTTCTTC
>TRBJ2-1|TRBV10-2|TRBD2|.
CASQGLAQYNEQFF
TGCGCCAGCCAGGGACTAGCGCAATACAATGAGCAGTTCTTC
>TRBJ2-7|TRBV4-1|.|.
CASSQDQGYEQYF
TGCGCCAGCAGCCAAGATCAGGGCTACGAGCAGTACTTC
>TRBJ2-3|TRBV6-4|.|.
CASKASSGADTQYF
TGTGCCAGCAAGGCATCTTCGGGGGCAGATACGCAGTATTTT
>TRBJ2-2|TRBV7-9|.|.
CASSLKLGGSPGELFF
TGTGCCAGCAGCCTTAAACTCGGCGGAAGCCCCGGGGAGCTGTTTTTT